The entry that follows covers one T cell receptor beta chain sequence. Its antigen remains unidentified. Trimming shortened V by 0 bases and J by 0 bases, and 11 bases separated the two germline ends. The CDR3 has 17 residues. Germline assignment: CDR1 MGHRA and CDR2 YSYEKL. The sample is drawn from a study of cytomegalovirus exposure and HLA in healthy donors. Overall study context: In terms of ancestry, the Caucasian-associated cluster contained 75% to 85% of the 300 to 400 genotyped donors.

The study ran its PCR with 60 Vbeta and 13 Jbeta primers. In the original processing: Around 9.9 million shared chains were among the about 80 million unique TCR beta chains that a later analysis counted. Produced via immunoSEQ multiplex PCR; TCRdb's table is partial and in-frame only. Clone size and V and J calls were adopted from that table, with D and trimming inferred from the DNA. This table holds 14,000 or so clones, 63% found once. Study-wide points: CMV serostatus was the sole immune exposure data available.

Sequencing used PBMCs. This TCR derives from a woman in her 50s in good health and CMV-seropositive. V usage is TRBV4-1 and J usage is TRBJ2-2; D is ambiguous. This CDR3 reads CASSQDEARTNTGELFF. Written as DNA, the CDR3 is TGCGCCAGCAGCCAAGATGAGGCCCGAACGAACACCGGGGAGCTGTTTTTT.